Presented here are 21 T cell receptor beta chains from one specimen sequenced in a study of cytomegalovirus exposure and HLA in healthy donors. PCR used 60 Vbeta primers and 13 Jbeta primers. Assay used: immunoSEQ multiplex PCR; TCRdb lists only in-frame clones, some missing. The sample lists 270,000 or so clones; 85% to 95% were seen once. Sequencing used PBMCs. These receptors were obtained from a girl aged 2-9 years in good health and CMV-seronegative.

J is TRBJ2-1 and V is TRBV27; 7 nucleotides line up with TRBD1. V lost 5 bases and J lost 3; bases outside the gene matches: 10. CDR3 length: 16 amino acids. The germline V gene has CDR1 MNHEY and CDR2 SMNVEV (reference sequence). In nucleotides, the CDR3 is TGTGCCAGCAGTCCGCAAACGACAGGGAACTACAATGAGCAGTTCTTC. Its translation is CASSPQTTGNYNEQFF.

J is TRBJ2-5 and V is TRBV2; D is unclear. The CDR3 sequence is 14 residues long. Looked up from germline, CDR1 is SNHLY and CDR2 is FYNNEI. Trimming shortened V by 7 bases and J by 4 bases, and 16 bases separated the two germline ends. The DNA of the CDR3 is TGTGCCAGCACCACCCAGTTTTCCCGAGAGACCCAGTACTTC. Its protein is CASTTQFSRETQYF.

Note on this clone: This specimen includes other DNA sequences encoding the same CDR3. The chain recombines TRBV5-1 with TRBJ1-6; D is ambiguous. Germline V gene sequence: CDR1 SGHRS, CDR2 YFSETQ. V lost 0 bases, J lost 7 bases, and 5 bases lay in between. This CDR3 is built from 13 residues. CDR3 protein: CASSLGGNSPLHF. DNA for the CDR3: TGCGCCAGCAGCTTGGGCGGCAATTCACCCCTCCACTTT. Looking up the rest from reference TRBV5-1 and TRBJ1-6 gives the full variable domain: KAGVTQTPRYLIKTRGQQVTLSCSPISGHRSVSWYQQTPGQGLQFLFEYFSETQRNKGNFPGRFSGRQFSNSRSEMNVSTLELGDSALYLCASSLGGNSPLHFGNGTRLTVT.

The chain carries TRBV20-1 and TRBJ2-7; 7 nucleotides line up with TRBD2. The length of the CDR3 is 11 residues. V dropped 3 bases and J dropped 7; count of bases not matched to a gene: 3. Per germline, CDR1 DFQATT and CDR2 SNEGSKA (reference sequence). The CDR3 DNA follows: TGCAGTGCTAGGCTGGGGGGGGAGCAGTACTTC. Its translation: CSARLGGEQYF.

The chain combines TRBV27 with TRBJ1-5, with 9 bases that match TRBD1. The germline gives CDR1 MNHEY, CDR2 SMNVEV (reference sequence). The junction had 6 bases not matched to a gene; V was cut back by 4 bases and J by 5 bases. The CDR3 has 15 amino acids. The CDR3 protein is CASSSEQGADQPQHF. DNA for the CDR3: TGTGCCAGCAGTTCGGAACAGGGGGCTGATCAGCCCCAGCATTTT.

For the CDR3, the DNA is TGTGCCTGGAGGGCGGCCTCGGACAATGAGCAGTTCTTC. This translates into CAWRAASDNEQFF. The rearrangement joins TRBV30 to TRBJ2-1; D is unresolved. Trimming cost V 3 bases and J 5 bases, with 11 bases left between them. Per the germline V gene, CDR1 is GTSNPN and CDR2 is SVGIG (reference sequence). The CDR3 covers 13 residues.

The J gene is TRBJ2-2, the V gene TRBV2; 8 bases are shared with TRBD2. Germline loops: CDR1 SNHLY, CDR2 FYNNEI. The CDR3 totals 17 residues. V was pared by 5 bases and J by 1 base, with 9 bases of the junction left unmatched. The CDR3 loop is CASSNGGALGNTGELFF. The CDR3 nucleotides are TGTGCCAGCAGTAACGGGGGGGCCCTAGGGAACACCGGGGAGCTGTTTTTT.

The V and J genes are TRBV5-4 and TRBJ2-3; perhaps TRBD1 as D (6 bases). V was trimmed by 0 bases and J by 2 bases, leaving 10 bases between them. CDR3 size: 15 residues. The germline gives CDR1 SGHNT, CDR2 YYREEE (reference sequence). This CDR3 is CASSLDRVFTDTQYF. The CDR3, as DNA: TGTGCCAGCAGCTTGGACAGGGTCTTCACAGATACGCAGTATTTT.

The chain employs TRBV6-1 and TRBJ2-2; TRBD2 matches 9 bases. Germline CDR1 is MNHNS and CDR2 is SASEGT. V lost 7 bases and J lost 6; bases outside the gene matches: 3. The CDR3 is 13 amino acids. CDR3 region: CASTRTSAGELFF. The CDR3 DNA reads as TGTGCCAGCACCCGGACTAGCGCCGGGGAGCTGTTTTTT.

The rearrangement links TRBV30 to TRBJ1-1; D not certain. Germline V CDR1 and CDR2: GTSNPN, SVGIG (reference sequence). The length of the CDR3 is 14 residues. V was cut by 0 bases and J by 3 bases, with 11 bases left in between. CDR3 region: CAWSVSLKYTEAFF. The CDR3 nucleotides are TGTGCCTGGAGTGTAAGTCTAAAATACACTGAAGCTTTCTTT.

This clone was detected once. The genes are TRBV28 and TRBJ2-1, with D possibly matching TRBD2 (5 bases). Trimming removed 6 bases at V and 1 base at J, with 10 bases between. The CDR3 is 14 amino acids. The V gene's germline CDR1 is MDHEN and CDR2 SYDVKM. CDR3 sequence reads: CASRGVGSYNEQFF. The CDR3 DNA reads TGTGCCAGCAGGGGAGTGGGGTCCTACAATGAGCAGTTCTTC.

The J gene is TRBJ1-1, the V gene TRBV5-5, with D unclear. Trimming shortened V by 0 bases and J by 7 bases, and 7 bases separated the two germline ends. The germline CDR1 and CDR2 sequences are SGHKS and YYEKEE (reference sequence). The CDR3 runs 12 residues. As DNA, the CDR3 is TGTGCCAGCAGCTTGGCGGGAGATGAAGCTTTCTTT. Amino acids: CASSLAGDEAFF.

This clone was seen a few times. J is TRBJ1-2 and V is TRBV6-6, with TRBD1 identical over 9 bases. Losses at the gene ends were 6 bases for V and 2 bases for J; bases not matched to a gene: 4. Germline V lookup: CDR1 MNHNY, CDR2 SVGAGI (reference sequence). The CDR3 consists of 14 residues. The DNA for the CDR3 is TGTGCCAGCAGACAGGGGGCGCTGAACTATGGCTACACCTTC. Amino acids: CASRQGALNYGYTF.

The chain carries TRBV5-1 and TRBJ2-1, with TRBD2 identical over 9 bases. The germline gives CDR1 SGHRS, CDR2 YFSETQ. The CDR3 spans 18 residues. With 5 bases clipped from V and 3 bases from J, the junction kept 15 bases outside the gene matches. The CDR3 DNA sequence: TGCGCCAGCAGACCCCAGGGGCTAGCGGGAAGTTTCTACAATGAGCAGTTCTTC. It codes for CASRPQGLAGSFYNEQFF.

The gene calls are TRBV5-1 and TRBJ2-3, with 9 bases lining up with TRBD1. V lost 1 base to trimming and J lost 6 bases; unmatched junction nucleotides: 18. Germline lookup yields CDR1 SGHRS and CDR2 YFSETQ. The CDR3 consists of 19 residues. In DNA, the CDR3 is TGCGCCAGCAGCTTGCTTGCGTCTCTTGGGACAGGGACCGAGGATACGCAGTATTTT. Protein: CASSLLASLGTGTEDTQYF.

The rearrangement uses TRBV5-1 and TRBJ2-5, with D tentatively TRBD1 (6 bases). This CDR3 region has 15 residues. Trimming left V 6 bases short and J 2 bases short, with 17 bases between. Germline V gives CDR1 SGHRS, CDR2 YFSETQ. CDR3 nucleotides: TGCGCCAGCACCCCGGACAGACTCCATCAAGAGACCCAGTACTTC. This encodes CASTPDRLHQETQYF.

The CDR3 protein is CASSPLTGGNQPQHF. The CDR3 region has the DNA TGTGCCAGCAGTCCTCTGACAGGGGGCAATCAGCCCCAGCATTTT. The chain has TRBV27 and TRBJ1-5; 8 bases fit TRBD1. Per the germline V gene, CDR1 is MNHEY and CDR2 is SMNVEV (reference sequence). V gave up 5 bases and J gave up 2 bases; unmatched junction bases: 5. The CDR3 has 15 amino acids.

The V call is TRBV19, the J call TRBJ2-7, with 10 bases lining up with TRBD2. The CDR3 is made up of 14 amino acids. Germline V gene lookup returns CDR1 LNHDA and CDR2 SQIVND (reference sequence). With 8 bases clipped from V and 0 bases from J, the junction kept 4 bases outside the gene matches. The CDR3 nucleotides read TGTGCCAGTGCCCCTAGCGGGGGCTCCTACGAGCAGTACTTC. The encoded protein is CASAPSGGSYEQYF.

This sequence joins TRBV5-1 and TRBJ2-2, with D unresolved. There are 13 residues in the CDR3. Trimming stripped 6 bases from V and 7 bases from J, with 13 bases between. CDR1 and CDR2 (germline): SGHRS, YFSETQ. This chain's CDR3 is CASMNQAGGELFF. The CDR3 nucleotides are TGCGCCAGCATGAATCAGGCCGGCGGGGAGCTGTTTTTT.

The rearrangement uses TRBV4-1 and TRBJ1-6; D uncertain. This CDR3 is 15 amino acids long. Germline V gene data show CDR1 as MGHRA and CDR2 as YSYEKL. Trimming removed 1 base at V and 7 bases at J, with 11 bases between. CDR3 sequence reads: CASSQAGQTNSPLHF. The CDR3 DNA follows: TGCGCCAGCAGCCAAGCTGGGCAGACGAATTCACCCCTCCACTTT.

The CDR3 DNA is TGTGCCAGCAGTTTATCGGGTGAAAAACTGTTTTTT. Its protein product is CASSLSGEKLFF. This chain uses TRBV28 with TRBJ1-4, with unresolved D. The germline gives CDR1 MDHEN, CDR2 SYDVKM. The CDR3 spans 12 residues. V was clipped by 1 base and J by 7 bases, with 4 bases between them.